This record looks at one T cell receptor (beta chain) sequence and its context. This record comes from a study of blood T cells in healthy people across ages. Alongside a J-beta primer mix, a sample-barcoded 5' primer served in a second PCR lasting roughly 6 to 11 cycles. TCRdb re-derived calls from the 5' RACE reads in MiXCR, one entry per CDR3 protein. Of roughly 1,500,000 distinct CDR3 sequences listed, 34% are singletons. The CDR3 is 16 residues long. J gave up 3 bases and V 4 bases, and 9 bases lay outside the gene matches. The germline V gene encodes CDR1 MNHEY and CDR2 SVGEGT. This TCR derives from a woman in her 30s in good health. Input material: blood. This chain uses TRBV6-2 or TRBV6-3 with TRBJ2-4, with TRBD2 identical over 7 bases. CDR3 residues: CASSSGTKGIKNIQYF. The CDR3 nucleotides are TGTGCCAGCAGTTCCGGGACTAAGGGAATCAAAAACATTCAGTACTTC.